The entry below describes one T cell receptor beta chain. At the DNA level, this CDR3 is encoded by other sequences in the same sample as well. The data were taken from a study of control samples from healthy donors and cancer patients. The method was immunoSEQ multiplex PCR; TCRdb's version includes in-frame clones alone and lacks a portion of them. The sample lists about 140,000 clones, about 89% occurring once. The CDR3 runs to 15 residues. The germline V gene encodes CDR1 SGDLS and CDR2 YYNGEE. V was clipped by 1 base and J by 4 bases; unmatched bases: 3. The clonotype originates from a man between 18 and 29 years old in good health. Sequenced material: blood. The chain joins TRBV9 to TRBJ1-4; 8 bases map to TRBD1. In DNA, the CDR3 is TGTGCCAGCAGCGTACAGGGGGCGAGTAATGAAAAACTGTTTTTT. Amino acids: CASSVQGASNEKLFF.